These 6 T cell receptor beta chains were sequenced from one sample in a study of CD8+ T cells in alopecia areata. In each case, RNA was isolated and then reverse transcribed into cDNA as the sequencing template. Produced via immunoSEQ multiplex PCR; TCRdb's table is partial and in-frame only. The sample gives 90,000 to 100,000 clones, roughly 41% of which show up once; approximately 1.5% is in the top ten. Sequencing input: CD4+ T cells sorted from blood. Receptors were obtained from a human donor with alopecia areata.

The rearrangement uses TRBV7-8 and TRBJ2-5; D call uncertain. Trimming removed 1 base at V and 5 bases at J, with 20 bases between. The germline gives CDR1 SGHVS, CDR2 FQNEAQ. The CDR3 has 17 amino acids. CDR3 coding DNA: TGTGCCAGCAGCTTAGAGGTCGAACAGTCGTATTCTGAGACCCAGTACTTC. It specifies CASSLEVEQSYSETQYF.

The chain carries TRBV2 and TRBJ2-1; D is uncertain. Germline CDR1 is SNHLY and CDR2 is FYNNEI. Trimming left V 6 bases short and J 15 bases short, with 12 bases between. The CDR3 is made up of 10 amino acids. DNA for the CDR3: TGTGCCAGCAGCTTAGCTAAAGGGTTCTTC. Encoded protein: CASSLAKGFF.

The chain joins TRBV28 to TRBJ2-1, with D maybe TRBD1 (5 bases). Trimming stripped 6 bases from V and 0 bases from J, with 12 bases between. Germline loops: CDR1 MDHEN, CDR2 SYDVKM. This CDR3 has 15 residues. CDR3 sequence reads: CASRQRQSSYNEQFF. In DNA form, the CDR3 reads TGTGCCAGCAGACAGCGACAGAGCTCCTACAATGAGCAGTTCTTC.

This clone was observed a handful of times. V and J are TRBV9 and TRBJ2-5, with a tentative D call TRBD1 (5 bases). CDR1 and CDR2 (germline): SGDLS, YYNGEE. CDR3 length equals 14 residues. Trimming removed 4 bases from V and 11 bases from J, with 21 bases in between. Written as DNA, the CDR3 is TGTGCCAGCAGCCCGAGCCTTAGGGGATTGGAGCAGTACTTC. Its protein is CASSPSLRGLEQYF. Full variable domain (outside the CDR3, taken from reference TRBV9 and TRBJ2-5): DSGVTQTPKHLITATGQRVTLRCSPRSGDLSVYWYQQSLDQGLQFLIQYYNGEERAKGNILERFSAQQFPDLHSELNLSSLELGDSALYFCASSPSLRGLEQYFGPGTRLLVL.

This chain links TRBV29-1 with TRBJ2-5; D is possibly TRBD2 (6 bases). With the DNA end fitting TRBJ2-7 better, the J assignment may be wrong. The CDR3 contains 13 residues. Looked up from germline, CDR1 is SQVTM and CDR2 is ANQGSEA. The CDR3 DNA sequence: TGCAGCGTTATGCACGGGACTTCTAGCGAGCAGTACTTC. It codes for CSVMHGTSSEQYF.

The J gene is TRBJ1-5, the V gene TRBV9; 7 bases are a match to TRBD1. CDR1 and CDR2 (germline): SGDLS, YYNGEE. This CDR3 is 15 amino acids long. Germline trimming cut 3 bases from V and 3 bases from J; bases unmatched to any gene: 6. This CDR3 reads CASSGPGGSNQPQHF. CDR3 bases: TGTGCCAGCAGCGGCCCAGGGGGGTCCAATCAGCCCCAGCATTTT. The full variable domain, completed using reference TRBV9 and TRBJ1-5, is DSGVTQTPKHLITATGQRVTLRCSPRSGDLSVYWYQQSLDQGLQFLIQYYNGEERAKGNILERFSAQQFPDLHSELNLSSLELGDSALYFCASSGPGGSNQPQHFGDGTRLSIL.